This T cell receptor beta chain comes out of a study of T cell repertoires in cytomegalovirus infection. The overall study: Alongside well-studied HLA-B-restricted CMV epitopes, recently identified HLA-C-restricted CMV epitopes were also used.

Using its own MiXCR run on the reads, TCRdb lists one record per CDR3 protein. The sample records 250,000 to 300,000 distinct CDR3 sequences, roughly 21% being singletons. Regarding this clonotype: Antigen specificity is unknown.

The starting material was cultured PBMCs, obtained from culture after CMV antigen stimulation. This clonotype was sampled from a human donor in good health (CMV status not recorded). Some clones in this sample may be carry-over from other donors' samples.

This CDR3 is CSVDKGGIGTEAFF. The CDR3 DNA is TGCAGCGTTGATAAAGGGGGCATCGGCACTGAAGCTTTCTTT. The rearrangement links TRBV29-1 to TRBJ1-1; TRBD1 matches 7 bases. The CDR3 spans 14 residues. CDR1 is SQVTM, CDR2 ANQGSEA, per germline. The ends lost 3 bases at V and 4 bases at J; junction bases unmatched: 8.